These 6 T cell receptor beta chains were all obtained from the same sample, sequenced in a study of cytomegalovirus exposure and HLA in healthy donors. The primer mix had 60 Vbeta and 13 Jbeta primers. Some clones are missing from TCRdb's copy, which holds only in-frame ones; the method was immunoSEQ multiplex PCR. The table records about 160,000 clones, 70% to 80% of them present only once. Sequencing was performed on PBMCs. The receptors come from a human donor in good health.

This clone was recorded a few times. The chain couples TRBV18 to TRBJ2-1; TRBD2 matches at 10 bases. The germline V gene encodes CDR1 KGHSH and CDR2 LQKENI. V was clipped by 8 bases and J by 5 bases; unmatched bases: 3. The CDR3 consists of 13 residues. CDR3 sequence: CASLAGANNEQFF. In DNA form, the CDR3 reads TGTGCCAGCCTAGCGGGGGCTAACAATGAGCAGTTCTTC.

The chain uses TRBV5-5 and TRBJ2-5; TRBD2 agrees at 7 bases. V shed 2 bases, J shed 2 bases, and the junction held 3 bases outside the gene matches. The CDR3 totals 14 residues. Germline CDR1 and CDR2: SGHKS and YYEKEE (reference sequence). CDR3 region: CASSFLGGQETQYF. In nucleotides, the CDR3 is TGTGCCAGCAGCTTTCTCGGGGGGCAAGAGACCCAGTACTTC. The entire variable domain, with the rest obtained from reference TRBV5-5 and TRBJ2-5, is as follows: DAGVTQSPTHLIKTRGQQVTLRCSPISGHKSVSWYQQVLGQGPQFIFQYYEKEERGRGNFPDRFSARQFPNYSSELNVNALLLGDSALYLCASSFLGGQETQYFGPGTRLLVL.

In its sample, this clone was seen once. The chain joins TRBV5-8 to TRBJ2-3; D might be TRBD2 (6 bases). The length of the CDR3 is 15 residues. V dropped 2 bases and J dropped 3 bases, with 13 bases sitting between them. Germline assignment: CDR1 SGHTS and CDR2 YDEGEE. CDR3 DNA: TGTGCCAGCAGCTTCCGAGGGGAGGAGACAGATACGCAGTATTTT. Its protein is CASSFRGEETDTQYF. Combining the CDR3 with reference TRBV5-8 and TRBJ2-3 gives the whole variable domain EAGVTQSPTHLIKTRGQQATLRCSPISGHTSVYWYQQALGLGLQFLLWYDEGEERNRGNFPPRFSGRQFPNYSSELNVNALELEDSALYLCASSFRGEETDTQYFGPGTRLTVL.

This clone was seen a few times. The chain uses TRBV2 and TRBJ2-2, with no clear D. Germline V CDR1 and CDR2: SNHLY, FYNNEI. Trimming cost V 4 bases and J 6 bases, with 9 bases left between them. The CDR3 contains 13 residues. CDR3: CASSVDTPGELFF. The CDR3 DNA follows: TGTGCCAGCAGTGTAGATACCCCCGGGGAGCTGTTTTTT.

The V gene is TRBV5-6, the J gene TRBJ1-2; D is ambiguous. Deletions cut 0 bases from V and 3 bases from J, with 12 bases between. Germline V gene lookup returns CDR1 SGHDT and CDR2 YYEEEE. The CDR3 sequence is 15 residues long. In DNA, the CDR3 is TGTGCCAGCAGCTTGGGTCAGGCCTGGGACTATGGCTACACCTTC. Its translation is CASSLGQAWDYGYTF.

The V call is TRBV5-6, the J call TRBJ1-3, with a weak D call TRBD1 (6 bases). Germline-derived CDR1 and CDR2 are SGHDT and YYEEEE. V was clipped by 3 bases and J by 1 base, with 14 bases between them. The length of the CDR3 is 16 residues. The CDR3 nucleotides are TGTGCCAGCAGCTCCAGGGGTTATAGATCTGGAAACACCATATATTTT. It translates to CASSSRGYRSGNTIYF.